The 5 T cell receptor beta chains below all came from one sample that was sequenced in a study of CD8+CD57+ T cells in acquired aplastic anemia. Sequencing was done on patients that had shown CD8+CD57+ cell expansion by flow cytometry. Genomic DNA acted as the template from which TCR beta VDJ combination and CDR3 sequence profiling were carried out. TCRdb re-analysed the reads in MiXCR, keeping a single row per CDR3 protein. The sample contains hundreds of thousands of distinct CDR3 sequences, around 33% of which appear only once. Sequencing used sorted CD4+, CD8+, or CD8+CD57+ T cells (not recorded which) from PBMCs. The source is a human donor with aplastic anemia.

V gene TRBV20-1 combines with J gene TRBJ1-5, with D unclear. The ends were cut back, 4 bases at V and 7 bases at J, with 17 bases in the middle. The length of the CDR3 is 14 residues. Germline V gene sequence: CDR1 DFQATT, CDR2 SNEGSKA (reference sequence). CDR3 protein: CSANGGNGRQPQHF. CDR3 nucleotides: TGCAGTGCTAACGGTGGTAACGGAAGACAGCCCCAGCATTTT.

This clonotype was seen only a few times. The genes are TRBV20-1 and TRBJ2-5, with TRBD1 as a possible D gene (5 bases). CDR3 length equals 15 residues. The ends were cut back, 1 base at V and 1 base at J, with 13 bases in the middle. CDR1 is DFQATT, CDR2 SNEGSKA, per germline (reference sequence). CDR3 sequence (DNA): TGCAGTGCTAGAGTCCCGGCAGGGCCCCAAGAGACCCAGTACTTC. Its translation is CSARVPAGPQETQYF.

This clonotype was seen repeatedly, ten times or more. This chain uses TRBV5-6 with TRBJ1-2; possible D gene TRBD1, 6 bases. Per germline, CDR1 SGHDT and CDR2 YYEEEE. V lost 6 bases and J 7 bases, leaving 10 bases between the germline ends. The CDR3 loop spans 11 amino acids. The CDR3 protein is CASTTGLGYTF. For the CDR3, the DNA is TGTGCCAGCACCACAGGGCTTGGCTACACCTTC.

The chain uses TRBV2 and TRBJ2-7, with D maybe TRBD2 (6 bases). Germline V lookup: CDR1 SNHLY, CDR2 FYNNEI. This CDR3 has 14 amino acids. With 6 bases removed from V and 3 bases from J, the gap between germline ends came to 15 bases. As DNA, the CDR3 is TGTGCCAGCAGGTCTGGAGGGGCCGGCTACGAGCAGTACTTC. This encodes CASRSGGAGYEQYF.

V usage is TRBV12-3 or TRBV12-4 and J usage is TRBJ1-2; D remains unclear. The CDR3 consists of 11 residues. The V gene lost 5 bases and the J gene lost 7 bases, with 8 bases spanning the gap. The CDR3 nucleotides are TGTGCCAGCAGTACGCGATTTGGCTACACCTTC. It translates to CASSTRFGYTF.